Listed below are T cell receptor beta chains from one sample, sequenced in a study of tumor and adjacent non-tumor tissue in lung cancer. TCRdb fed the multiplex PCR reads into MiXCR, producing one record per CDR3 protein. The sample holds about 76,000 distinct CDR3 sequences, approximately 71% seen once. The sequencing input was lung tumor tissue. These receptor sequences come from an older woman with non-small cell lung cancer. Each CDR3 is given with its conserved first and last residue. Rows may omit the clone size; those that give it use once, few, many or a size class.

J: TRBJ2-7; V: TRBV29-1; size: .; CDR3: CSVEESLSSGSYEQYF
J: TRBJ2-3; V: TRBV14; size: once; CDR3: CASSQGASGRGTDTQYF
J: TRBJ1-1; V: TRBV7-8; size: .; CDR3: CANSLAMNTEASF
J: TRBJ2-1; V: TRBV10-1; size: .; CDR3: CTSSHSGNEQFF
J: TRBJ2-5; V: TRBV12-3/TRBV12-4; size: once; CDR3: CASSLRGTGQDTQHF
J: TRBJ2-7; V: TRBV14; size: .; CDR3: CASSPINQASYERYF
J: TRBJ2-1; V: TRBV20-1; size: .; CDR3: CSASPRSSGRDYNEQFF
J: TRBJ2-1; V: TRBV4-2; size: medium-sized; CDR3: CASSPPGRSSNEQFF
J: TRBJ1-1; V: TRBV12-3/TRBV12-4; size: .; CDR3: CASTSNAVGTEAFF
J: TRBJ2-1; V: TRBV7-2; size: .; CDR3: CASSQPGLAGDEQFF
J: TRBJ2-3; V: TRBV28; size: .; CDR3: CATSGTVEWDTQYF
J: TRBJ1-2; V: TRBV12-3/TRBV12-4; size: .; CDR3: CASSFSGPRTEGYTF
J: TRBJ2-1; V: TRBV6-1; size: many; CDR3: CACMGPLNDEQFF
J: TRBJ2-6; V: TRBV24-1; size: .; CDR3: CATSGDGVSRANVLTF
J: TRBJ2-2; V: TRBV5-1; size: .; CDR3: CASSPAAVSGIGTGELFF
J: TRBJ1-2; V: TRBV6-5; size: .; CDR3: CTRSYSRQYGYTF
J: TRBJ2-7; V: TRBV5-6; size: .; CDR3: CASGRTGGRTYEQYF
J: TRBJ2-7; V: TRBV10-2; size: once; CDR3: CASGALALSRQRYF
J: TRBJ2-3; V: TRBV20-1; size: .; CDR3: CSANQAGGTLETQYF
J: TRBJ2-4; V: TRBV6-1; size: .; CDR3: CANSEVEFGRWNIQYF
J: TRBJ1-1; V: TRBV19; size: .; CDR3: CAGSSQRRRFTEAFF
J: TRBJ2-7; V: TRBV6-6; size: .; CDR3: CASSYSVGRVYKQYF
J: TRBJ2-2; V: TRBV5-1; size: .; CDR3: CARRLGTVNTGELFF
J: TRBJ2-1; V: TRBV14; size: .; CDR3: CASSQDWGYDQFF
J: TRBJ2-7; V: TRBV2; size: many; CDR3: CASSEATIADSYEQYF
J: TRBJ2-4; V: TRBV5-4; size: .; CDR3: CASSLEGGGREKNITYF
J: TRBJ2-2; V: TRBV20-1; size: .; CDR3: CSASAGGSVSWELFF
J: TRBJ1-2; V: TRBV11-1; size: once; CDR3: CANSRSGVGYGYTF
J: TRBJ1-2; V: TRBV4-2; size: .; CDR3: CVSSQKDRGSKCYTF
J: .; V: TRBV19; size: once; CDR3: CASIGLPTGGRNQPQYF
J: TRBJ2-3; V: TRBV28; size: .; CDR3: CASRGDIKPDTQYF
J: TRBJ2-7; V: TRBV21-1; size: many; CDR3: CASQTPGQVSYEQYF
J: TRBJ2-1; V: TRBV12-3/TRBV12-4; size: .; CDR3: CASSLRGGSHYNEQFF
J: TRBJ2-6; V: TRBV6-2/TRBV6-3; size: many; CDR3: CASSAGQGAGSGANVLTF
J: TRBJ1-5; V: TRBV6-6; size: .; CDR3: CASSSFAQHQHF
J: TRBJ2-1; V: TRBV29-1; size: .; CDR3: CSVRHGRGHNEQFF
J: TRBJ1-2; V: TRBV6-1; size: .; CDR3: CTSSESRGGSYDYTF
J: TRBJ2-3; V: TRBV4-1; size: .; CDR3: CASSRTRLTGPSDTQYF
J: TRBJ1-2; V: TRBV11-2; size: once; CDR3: CASNLDPGDYLVAYTF
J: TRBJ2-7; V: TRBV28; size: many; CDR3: CASTGRPYEQYF
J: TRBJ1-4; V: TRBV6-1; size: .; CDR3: CASIGREGWIEKLFF
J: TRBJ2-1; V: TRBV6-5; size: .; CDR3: CASSYSVPGGGYNEQFF
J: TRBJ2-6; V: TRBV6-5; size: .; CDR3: CASSYPMDSVVNVLTF